The next 7 T cell receptor beta chains were all read from a single sample in a study of blood T cell repertoires in COVID-19. Repertoires were generated with immunoSEQ multiplex PCR, while TCRdb's copy carries only in-frame clones and drops some. Among about 160,000 clones listed, about 80% were seen once. Material for sequencing was peripheral blood. The receptors here all came from an elderly woman with acute or convalescent COVID-19.

This clone was counted once. The CDR3 is CASGGRYNEQFF. The CDR3, as DNA: TGTGCCAGCGGCGGGAGGTACAATGAGCAGTTCTTC. This chain uses TRBV2 with TRBJ2-1; 8 nucleotides line up with TRBD2. This CDR3 is 12 amino acids long. V was clipped by 8 bases and J by 4 bases; unmatched bases: 1. Germline V gene data show CDR1 as SNHLY and CDR2 as FYNNEI.

This clone is a singleton in its sample. The CDR3 loop is CASSTGLAGGLGEQFF. CDR3 DNA sequence: TGCGCCAGCAGCACTGGACTAGCGGGAGGGCTAGGTGAGCAGTTCTTC. The V call is TRBV5-1, the J call TRBJ2-1; 15 bases map to TRBD2. This CDR3 has 16 amino acids. V was pared by 4 bases and J by 9 bases, with 8 bases of the junction left unmatched. Per germline, CDR1 SGHRS and CDR2 YFSETQ.

The chain couples TRBV4-1 to TRBJ2-7; no clear D gene. CDR1 is MGHRA, CDR2 YSYEKL, per germline. Trimming took 1 base from V and 3 from J, leaving 16 bases between them. The CDR3 is made up of 16 amino acids. The CDR3 bases are TGCGCCAGCAGCCAAGTCGTGATGCCAGAGCGCTACGAGCAGTACTTC. Amino acid sequence: CASSQVVMPERYEQYF.

The chain links TRBV6-1 to TRBJ2-7, with 7 bases fitting TRBD2. Trimming took 3 bases from V and 1 from J; bases not matched to a gene: 3. CDR3 length equals 14 residues. Germline lookup yields CDR1 MNHNS and CDR2 SASEGT. The CDR3, as DNA: TGTGCCAGCAGTGAGGCGGGAGTATCCTACGAGCAGTACTTC. Translating gives CASSEAGVSYEQYF.

This chain joins TRBV19 and TRBJ1-1, with D possibly matching TRBD1 (5 bases). V lost 7 bases and J 4 bases, leaving 13 bases between the germline ends. The CDR3 has 13 residues. Germline lookup yields CDR1 LNHDA and CDR2 SQIVND (reference sequence). The CDR3: CASMPGRSTEAFF. CDR3 DNA sequence: TGTGCCAGTATGCCAGGGAGGAGCACTGAAGCTTTCTTT.

DNA of the CDR3: TGTGCCAGCAGCCGTTCCTTGGAGCAGTTCTTC. This codes for CASSRSLEQFF. This rearrangement joins TRBV5-4 to TRBJ2-1, with D unresolved. Deletions cut 4 bases from V and 10 bases from J, with 9 bases between. The CDR3 has 11 residues. The germline V gene encodes CDR1 SGHNT and CDR2 YYREEE (reference sequence).

The chain is built from TRBV2 and TRBJ1-2; maybe TRBD1 (6 bases). The V and J ends lost 7 bases and 4 bases respectively, with 19 bases between them. CDR1 and CDR2 (germline): SNHLY, FYNNEI. The CDR3 length is 15 residues. The CDR3 region is CASIGYTGNGYGYTF. In DNA, the CDR3 is TGTGCCAGCATTGGGTATACAGGGAACGGCTATGGCTACACCTTC.